Each of the 8 T cell receptor beta chains below was sequenced from the same sample in a study of glioma-infiltrating T cells. Amplification of TCR alpha and beta CDR3 regions from RNA used iRepertoire nested multiplex PCR. One entry per CDR3 protein, called by TCRdb with MiXCR from the multiplex PCR reads. The sample lists about 410,000 distinct CDR3 sequences; roughly 41% were seen once. Sequenced material: glioma tissue, nonneoplastic brain tissue, or PBMCs (not recorded which). All receptors come from a human donor with low-grade glioma or glioblastoma, undergoing nonglioma brain surgery, or in good health (not recorded which).

The chain joins TRBV7-9 to TRBJ2-5; D might be TRBD2 (6 bases). Trimming shortened V by 2 bases and J by 5 bases, and 21 bases separated the two germline ends. Germline CDR1 reads SEHNR; CDR2 reads FQNEAQ (reference sequence). This CDR3 contains 17 residues. CDR3 sequence: CASSLRTSNTGQETQYF. In DNA, the CDR3 is TGTGCCAGCAGCTTACGAACTAGCAACACCGGGCAGGAGACCCAGTACTTC. Together with reference TRBV7-9 and TRBJ2-5, the CDR3 gives the full variable domain: DTGVSQNPRHKITKRGQNVTFRCDPISEHNRLYWYRQTLGQGPEFLTYFQNEAQLEKSRLLSDRFSAERPKGSFSTLEIQRTEQGDSAMYLCASSLRTSNTGQETQYFGPGTRLLVL.

J is TRBJ2-3 and V is TRBV7-2; 11 bases line up with TRBD2. With 3 bases clipped from V and 4 bases from J, the junction kept 6 bases outside the gene matches. This CDR3 is built from 16 residues. Germline V lookup: CDR1 SGHTA, CDR2 FQGNSA. CDR3 nucleotide sequence: TGTGCCAGCAGCTTCATAGCGGGAGGGCGGTCAGATACGCAGTATTTT. Translated, it gives CASSFIAGGRSDTQYF.

The rearrangement links TRBV29-1 to TRBJ2-1; the match to TRBD2 covers 10 bases. CDR1 and CDR2 from the germline V gene are SQVTM and ANQGSEA. The CDR3 runs to 15 residues. The junction had 9 bases not matched to a gene; V was cut back by 6 bases and J by 4 bases. The CDR3 loop reads CSVKILAGIYNEQFF. Here the CDR3 DNA reads TGCAGCGTGAAAATACTAGCGGGGATTTACAATGAGCAGTTCTTC.

The chain combines TRBV3-1 with TRBJ1-1; no definite D call. This CDR3 comprises 13 residues. Germline CDR1 reads LGHDT; CDR2 reads YNNKEL (reference sequence). The V and J ends lost 0 bases and 6 bases respectively, with 8 bases between them. The CDR3 bases are TGTGCCAGCAGCCAAGATCCGAGGGCTGAAGCTTTCTTT. This encodes CASSQDPRAEAFF.

The chain uses TRBV28 and TRBJ2-3, with D possibly matching TRBD2 (5 bases). Trimming removed 6 bases from V and 3 bases from J, with 31 bases in between. The CDR3 contains 20 residues. Germline CDR1 and CDR2: MDHEN and SYDVKM. The CDR3 loop reads CASSRGSADVVFRPTDTQYF. CDR3 nucleotides: TGTGCCAGCAGCCGAGGGAGCGCGGACGTCGTTTTTCGCCCAACAGATACGCAGTATTTT.

This clonotype was counted at least ten times. This chain links TRBV25-1 with TRBJ2-7; possible D gene TRBD1, 6 bases. CDR3 length: 14 residues. Looked up from germline, CDR1 is MGHDK and CDR2 is SYGVNS. V dropped 3 bases and J dropped 2 bases, with 11 bases sitting between them. CDR3 loop: CASSDDRKTYEQYF. CDR3 nucleotide sequence: TGTGCCAGCAGTGACGACAGGAAGACCTACGAGCAGTACTTC.

This clonotype was observed once. This chain uses TRBV19 with TRBJ2-7; TRBD1 matches 7 bases. This CDR3 region has 14 residues. V was clipped by 5 bases and J by 0 bases; unmatched bases: 4. Germline CDR1 LNHDA, CDR2 SQIVND (reference sequence). CDR3 DNA sequence: TGTGCCAGTAGTGCCGGACAGGTCTCCTACGAGCAGTACTTC. This encodes CASSAGQVSYEQYF.

This clonotype was found a few times. The chain employs TRBV20-1 and TRBJ1-1; 7 positions match TRBD1. The CDR3 length is 14 residues. The ends lost 0 bases at V and 6 bases at J; junction bases unmatched: 7. From germline, CDR1 is DFQATT and CDR2 SNEGSKA (reference sequence). CDR3 DNA sequence: TGCAGTGCTAGAGATCAGAGGGGGCACGCTGAAGCTTTCTTT. Its translation: CSARDQRGHAEAFF.